These T cell receptor beta chains were read from a single sample in a study of T cells after yellow fever vaccination. A single record per CDR3 protein comes from TCRdb applying MiXCR to the 5' RACE reads. The sample comprises fewer than 500,000 distinct CDR3 sequences, under 20% of which are singletons, and 18% rests with the top ten. The sample was PBMCs, taken before the yellow fever booster vaccination. These receptors all stem from a man younger than 35 who received the YFV17D yellow fever vaccine. Each CDR3 is given with its conserved first and last residue. Each record gives: clone size, J gene, D gene, V gene, CDR3 protein, CDR3 DNA. The D gene is left open where the match is weak. Size values are once, few and many counts, or a class for expanded clones, and some rows have none.

clone size: few; J gene: TRBJ2-5; D gene: TRBD2; V gene: TRBV7-9; CDR3 protein: CASTGWGGGRETQYF; CDR3 DNA: TGTGCCAGCACCGGATGGGGGGGAGGAAGAGAGACCCAGTACTTC
clone size: .; J gene: TRBJ2-3; D gene: TRBD2; V gene: TRBV27; CDR3 protein: CASSGRTSGGTDTQYF; CDR3 DNA: TGTGCCAGCAGTGGGAGGACTAGCGGGGGCACAGATACGCAGTATTTT
clone size: .; J gene: TRBJ2-1; D gene: TRBD1; V gene: TRBV28; CDR3 protein: CASRDRGYNEQFF; CDR3 DNA: TGTGCCAGCAGAGACAGGGGGTACAATGAGCAGTTCTTC
clone size: few; J gene: TRBJ2-5; D gene: .; V gene: TRBV20-1; CDR3 protein: CSALGRLRQETQYF; CDR3 DNA: TGCAGTGCCCTAGGCAGACTCCGCCAAGAGACCCAGTACTTC
clone size: .; J gene: TRBJ2-1; D gene: TRBD1; V gene: TRBV9; CDR3 protein: CASSTDRVHEQFF; CDR3 DNA: TGTGCCAGCAGCACGGACAGGGTCCATGAGCAGTTCTTC
clone size: .; J gene: TRBJ2-1; D gene: TRBD1; V gene: TRBV19; CDR3 protein: CASRDDRVSNEQFF; CDR3 DNA: TGTGCCAGTAGGGACGACAGGGTTTCAAATGAGCAGTTCTTC
clone size: .; J gene: TRBJ2-5; D gene: .; V gene: TRBV5-1; CDR3 protein: CASSSGVGLVTQYF; CDR3 DNA: TGCGCCAGCAGCTCTGGAGTGGGGCTTGTGACCCAGTACTTC
clone size: few; J gene: TRBJ2-3; D gene: .; V gene: TRBV5-1; CDR3 protein: CASRPRGQFRQEAWNTQYF; CDR3 DNA: TGCGCCAGCCGGCCTCGGGGACAATTCCGACAGGAAGCTTGGAATACGCAGTATTTT
clone size: .; J gene: TRBJ1-4; D gene: .; V gene: TRBV19; CDR3 protein: CASADRFNEKLFF; CDR3 DNA: TGTGCCAGTGCTGACAGGTTTAATGAAAAACTGTTTTTT
clone size: .; J gene: TRBJ1-5; D gene: TRBD1; V gene: TRBV11-2; CDR3 protein: CASSKDRAAQPQHF; CDR3 DNA: TGTGCCAGCAGCAAAGACAGGGCTGCTCAGCCCCAGCATTTT
clone size: few; J gene: TRBJ1-6; D gene: .; V gene: TRBV7-2; CDR3 protein: CASGWAGRTSSSPLHF; CDR3 DNA: TGTGCCAGCGGCTGGGCTGGGCGGACAAGTAGTTCACCCCTCCACTTT
clone size: few; J gene: TRBJ1-1; D gene: .; V gene: TRBV6-2/TRBV6-3; CDR3 protein: CASSYGSGSANTEAFF; CDR3 DNA: TGTGCCAGCAGTTACGGGTCCGGGTCGGCGAACACTGAAGCTTTCTTT
clone size: .; J gene: TRBJ2-3; D gene: .; V gene: TRBV5-6; CDR3 protein: CASSLTSYTDTQYF; CDR3 DNA: TGTGCCAGCAGCTTGACATCTTACACAGATACGCAGTATTTT
clone size: .; J gene: TRBJ2-3; D gene: TRBD1; V gene: TRBV9; CDR3 protein: CASSEEGGTGDTQYF; CDR3 DNA: TGTGCCAGCAGCGAGGAAGGGGGCACCGGAGATACGCAGTATTTT
clone size: .; J gene: TRBJ2-5; D gene: .; V gene: TRBV2; CDR3 protein: CASSEQNLEETQYF; CDR3 DNA: TGTGCCAGCAGTGAGCAGAACCTGGAAGAGACCCAGTACTTC
clone size: .; J gene: TRBJ2-3; D gene: .; V gene: TRBV3-1; CDR3 protein: CASSQDLRGLGTQYF; CDR3 DNA: TGTGCCAGCAGCCAAGATCTCCGGGGACTGGGAACGCAGTATTTT
clone size: few; J gene: TRBJ2-2; D gene: TRBD2; V gene: TRBV4-1; CDR3 protein: CASSQRESTGELFF; CDR3 DNA: TGCGCCAGCAGCCAGCGGGAGAGCACCGGGGAGCTGTTTTTT
clone size: .; J gene: TRBJ2-1; D gene: .; V gene: TRBV20-1; CDR3 protein: CSARERGFRDNEQFF; CDR3 DNA: TGCAGTGCTAGAGAGAGGGGGTTCAGGGACAATGAGCAGTTCTTC
clone size: .; J gene: TRBJ2-3; D gene: .; V gene: TRBV29-1; CDR3 protein: CSSKGAADTQYF; CDR3 DNA: TGCAGTAGCAAAGGGGCCGCAGATACGCAGTATTTT
clone size: .; J gene: TRBJ1-5; D gene: TRBD1; V gene: TRBV10-3; CDR3 protein: CAISAAGGSNQPQHF; CDR3 DNA: TGTGCCATCAGTGCCGCAGGGGGGAGCAATCAGCCCCAGCATTTT
clone size: few; J gene: TRBJ1-1; D gene: .; V gene: TRBV7-9; CDR3 protein: CASSRVGGEAFF; CDR3 DNA: TGTGCCAGCAGCCGGGTTGGCGGTGAAGCTTTCTTT
clone size: .; J gene: TRBJ1-6; D gene: TRBD1; V gene: TRBV7-9; CDR3 protein: CASSLWRDSLAGSPLHF; CDR3 DNA: TGTGCCAGCAGCTTATGGAGGGACAGCTTGGCCGGGTCACCCCTCCACTTT
clone size: many; J gene: TRBJ1-2; D gene: TRBD1; V gene: TRBV7-2; CDR3 protein: CASSSANRGGYTF; CDR3 DNA: TGTGCCAGCAGCTCCGCAAACAGGGGCGGCTACACCTTC
clone size: many; J gene: TRBJ2-4; D gene: .; V gene: TRBV29-1; CDR3 protein: CSVVPGAKNIQYF; CDR3 DNA: TGCAGCGTTGTACCCGGGGCCAAAAACATTCAGTACTTC
clone size: .; J gene: TRBJ2-2; D gene: .; V gene: TRBV12-3/TRBV12-4; CDR3 protein: CASSSSELGELFF; CDR3 DNA: TGTGCCAGCAGTTCCTCTGAGCTCGGGGAGCTGTTTTTT
clone size: many; J gene: TRBJ1-2; D gene: .; V gene: TRBV7-9; CDR3 protein: CASSLQGPYGYTF; CDR3 DNA: TGTGCCAGCAGCTTACAGGGGCCCTATGGCTACACCTTC
clone size: .; J gene: TRBJ2-6; D gene: .; V gene: TRBV5-1; CDR3 protein: CASSFREPRANVLTF; CDR3 DNA: TGCGCCAGCAGCTTCCGCGAACCCAGGGCCAACGTCCTGACTTTC
clone size: .; J gene: TRBJ1-1; D gene: TRBD1; V gene: TRBV12-3/TRBV12-4; CDR3 protein: CASSPSGGTVAFF; CDR3 DNA: TGTGCCAGCAGCCCATCAGGGGGCACTGTAGCTTTCTTT
clone size: .; J gene: TRBJ2-5; D gene: .; V gene: TRBV6-1; CDR3 protein: CASREARGQWETQYF; CDR3 DNA: TGTGCCAGCAGGGAAGCGAGAGGACAGTGGGAGACCCAGTACTTC
clone size: .; J gene: TRBJ2-3; D gene: TRBD2; V gene: TRBV9; CDR3 protein: CASSPSSGITDTQYF; CDR3 DNA: TGTGCCAGCAGCCCGTCGAGCGGGATCACAGATACGCAGTATTTT
clone size: .; J gene: TRBJ2-1; D gene: .; V gene: TRBV24-1; CDR3 protein: CATSDTYNEQFF; CDR3 DNA: TGTGCCACCAGTGATACTTACAATGAGCAGTTCTTC
clone size: few; J gene: TRBJ2-1; D gene: .; V gene: TRBV5-1; CDR3 protein: CASSHRGGLIEQFF; CDR3 DNA: TGCGCCAGCAGCCACAGGGGGGGATTAATTGAGCAGTTCTTC
clone size: few; J gene: TRBJ2-3; D gene: .; V gene: TRBV5-4; CDR3 protein: CASSPRGEIGTQYF; CDR3 DNA: TGTGCCAGCAGCCCGAGGGGGGAGATAGGCACGCAGTATTTT
clone size: .; J gene: TRBJ2-5; D gene: .; V gene: TRBV6-5; CDR3 protein: CASRTTVQETQYF; CDR3 DNA: TGTGCCAGCAGGACGACAGTCCAAGAGACCCAGTACTTC
clone size: few; J gene: TRBJ2-3; D gene: TRBD2; V gene: TRBV20-1; CDR3 protein: CSGRLAGTDTQYF; CDR3 DNA: TGCAGTGGCCGACTAGCGGGCACAGATACGCAGTATTTT
clone size: few; J gene: TRBJ2-3; D gene: TRBD2; V gene: TRBV12-3/TRBV12-4; CDR3 protein: CASSPPWRGATDTQYF; CDR3 DNA: TGTGCCAGCAGTCCTCCCTGGCGGGGGGCCACAGATACGCAGTATTTT
clone size: many; J gene: TRBJ2-5; D gene: TRBD2; V gene: TRBV6-5; CDR3 protein: CASSGSGTQFSQYF; CDR3 DNA: TGTGCCAGCAGTGGTAGCGGGACCCAGTTTTCCCAGTACTTC
clone size: .; J gene: TRBJ1-3; D gene: .; V gene: TRBV7-2; CDR3 protein: CASSSGLIGNTIYF; CDR3 DNA: TGTGCCAGCAGCTCGGGACTCATTGGAAACACCATATATTTT
clone size: .; J gene: TRBJ1-2; D gene: .; V gene: TRBV9; CDR3 protein: CASSVGLYGYTF; CDR3 DNA: TGTGCCAGCAGCGTTGGCCTCTATGGCTACACCTTC
clone size: .; J gene: TRBJ2-7; D gene: .; V gene: TRBV20-1; CDR3 protein: CSARDAGRIYEQYF; CDR3 DNA: TGCAGTGCTAGAGACGCGGGCAGAATCTACGAGCAGTACTTC
clone size: few; J gene: TRBJ2-1; D gene: TRBD2; V gene: TRBV20-1; CDR3 protein: CSATRGVMAYNEQFF; CDR3 DNA: TGCAGTGCTACCCGGGGGGTTATGGCATACAATGAGCAGTTCTTC
clone size: .; J gene: TRBJ1-6; D gene: .; V gene: TRBV18; CDR3 protein: CASSPEQVYSPLHF; CDR3 DNA: TGTGCCAGCTCACCCGAACAGGTTTACTCACCCCTCCACTTT
clone size: .; J gene: TRBJ1-1; D gene: .; V gene: TRBV20-1; CDR3 protein: CSAGWEGNTEAFF; CDR3 DNA: TGCAGTGCTGGATGGGAGGGGAACACTGAAGCTTTCTTT
clone size: .; J gene: TRBJ1-5; D gene: .; V gene: TRBV28; CDR3 protein: CASAGVDQPQHF; CDR3 DNA: TGTGCCAGCGCAGGGGTCGATCAGCCCCAGCATTTT
clone size: .; J gene: TRBJ1-1; D gene: .; V gene: TRBV4-2; CDR3 protein: CASSQEGMVGIHTEAFF; CDR3 DNA: TGTGCCAGCAGCCAGGAAGGAATGGTGGGGATCCACACTGAAGCTTTCTTT
clone size: .; J gene: TRBJ2-7; D gene: .; V gene: TRBV2; CDR3 protein: CASSDGKGKGWREQYF; CDR3 DNA: TGTGCCAGCAGTGATGGGAAGGGTAAAGGTTGGCGCGAGCAGTACTTC
clone size: .; J gene: TRBJ2-5; D gene: .; V gene: TRBV4-1; CDR3 protein: CASSPGPWQETQYF; CDR3 DNA: TGCGCCAGCAGCCCGGGACCGTGGCAAGAGACCCAGTACTTC
clone size: .; J gene: TRBJ2-5; D gene: .; V gene: TRBV20-1; CDR3 protein: CSARDGFQETQYF; CDR3 DNA: TGCAGTGCTAGAGATGGGTTCCAAGAGACCCAGTACTTC
clone size: many; J gene: TRBJ1-2; D gene: .; V gene: TRBV29-1; CDR3 protein: CSAERGVENYGYTF; CDR3 DNA: TGCAGCGCCGAACGAGGGGTGGAGAACTATGGCTACACCTTC
clone size: many; J gene: TRBJ2-7; D gene: .; V gene: TRBV6-2/TRBV6-3; CDR3 protein: CATNDNTRGAYEQYF; CDR3 DNA: TGTGCCACCAACGACAATACTAGGGGTGCCTACGAGCAGTACTTC
clone size: few; J gene: TRBJ2-5; D gene: .; V gene: TRBV10-3; CDR3 protein: CAISELDSEETQYF; CDR3 DNA: TGTGCCATCAGTGAGTTGGACAGTGAGGAGACCCAGTACTTC
clone size: few; J gene: TRBJ2-3; D gene: .; V gene: TRBV6-2/TRBV6-3; CDR3 protein: CASDSGGLDTQYF; CDR3 DNA: TGTGCCAGCGACTCGGGGGGCTTAGATACGCAGTATTTT
clone size: few; J gene: TRBJ2-1; D gene: TRBD2; V gene: TRBV20-1; CDR3 protein: CSARKAGGYNEQFF; CDR3 DNA: TGCAGTGCTAGAAAAGCGGGGGGGTACAATGAGCAGTTCTTC
clone size: few; J gene: TRBJ2-2; D gene: TRBD1; V gene: TRBV7-6; CDR3 protein: CASTRDSLNTGELFF; CDR3 DNA: TGTGCCAGCACCCGGGACAGCTTAAACACCGGGGAGCTGTTTTTT
clone size: many; J gene: TRBJ1-2; D gene: TRBD1; V gene: TRBV5-1; CDR3 protein: CASSLAGGASRNYGYTF; CDR3 DNA: TGCGCCAGCAGCTTGGCAGGGGGCGCGAGCCGTAACTATGGCTACACCTTC
clone size: .; J gene: TRBJ2-7; D gene: .; V gene: TRBV9; CDR3 protein: CASQEQYF; CDR3 DNA: TGTGCCAGCCAAGAGCAGTACTTC
clone size: many; J gene: TRBJ1-1; D gene: .; V gene: TRBV29-1; CDR3 protein: CSVELGMNTEAFF; CDR3 DNA: TGCAGCGTTGAACTGGGGATGAACACTGAAGCTTTCTTT
clone size: .; J gene: TRBJ1-6; D gene: .; V gene: TRBV18; CDR3 protein: CASSRDKGVKAKANSPLHF; CDR3 DNA: TGTGCCAGCTCACGGGACAAGGGGGTTAAGGCGAAAGCCAATTCACCCCTCCACTTT
clone size: .; J gene: TRBJ1-1; D gene: .; V gene: TRBV7-9; CDR3 protein: CASAPGTRNTEAFF; CDR3 DNA: TGTGCCAGCGCCCCCGGGACACGGAACACTGAAGCTTTCTTT